These 26 T cell receptor beta chains came from one sample sequenced in a study of cytomegalovirus exposure and HLA in healthy donors. PCR employed 60 Vbeta and 13 Jbeta primers. Assay used: immunoSEQ multiplex PCR; TCRdb lists only in-frame clones, some missing. Of approximately 120,000 clones listed, 74% are singletons. Sequencing used PBMCs. These receptors all come from a woman aged 50 to 65 in good health and CMV-seropositive.

The rearrangement links TRBV11-2 to TRBJ2-1; 7 positions agree with TRBD1. Germline CDR1 and CDR2: SGHAT and FQNNGV. V shed 5 bases, J shed 12 bases, and the junction held 7 bases outside the gene matches. The CDR3 extends over 12 amino acids. The CDR3: CASSPTGNRQFF. CDR3 bases: TGTGCCAGCAGCCCGACAGGGAATCGGCAGTTCTTC. The whole variable domain, filled in from reference TRBV11-2 and TRBJ2-1, reads EAGVAQSPRYKIIEKRQSVAFWCNPISGHATLYWYQQILGQGPKLLIQFQNNGVVDDSQLPKDRFSAERLKGVDSTLKIQPAKLEDSAVYLCASSPTGNRQFFGPGTRLTVL.

The rearrangement links TRBV7-2 to TRBJ2-5; 15 positions match TRBD2. Germline V gives CDR1 SGHTA, CDR2 FQGNSA. This CDR3 spans 16 amino acids. V lost 5 bases, J lost 9 bases, and 10 bases stayed unmatched. The CDR3 DNA reads as TGTGCCAGCAGCCCAAATACGGGACTAGCGGGGGGCGCCCAGTACTTC. Protein: CASSPNTGLAGGAQYF.

The V gene is TRBV9, the J gene TRBJ1-5; maybe TRBD1 (6 bases). Germline V lookup: CDR1 SGDLS, CDR2 YYNGEE. V was cut by 0 bases and J by 5 bases, with 6 bases left in between. This CDR3 has 13 residues. The CDR3 nucleotides are TGTGCCAGCAGCGTAGGGACAGATCAGCCCCAGCATTTT. Translated: CASSVGTDQPQHF.

This chain uses TRBV11-2 with TRBJ2-1, with 10 bases aligning to TRBD2. CDR1 SGHAT and CDR2 FQNNGV come from the germline V gene. J was trimmed by 7 bases and V by 4 bases; bases with no gene match: 7. This CDR3 spans 15 amino acids. The CDR3 loop is CASSSLAGAWNEQFF. As DNA, the CDR3 is TGTGCCAGCAGCTCCCTAGCGGGGGCCTGGAATGAGCAGTTCTTC.

This clone turned up a few times. The V gene is TRBV30, the J gene TRBJ1-2, with TRBD1 identical over 7 bases. Trimming removed 5 bases from V and 9 bases from J; junction bases left unmatched: 6. The CDR3 covers 11 residues. Per the germline V gene, CDR1 is GTSNPN and CDR2 is SVGIG (reference sequence). The CDR3 sequence is CAWSRDSRYTF. The CDR3 DNA is TGTGCCTGGTCCAGGGACAGTCGCTACACCTTC.

The chain joins TRBV19 to TRBJ1-5; D is unclear. The V and J ends lost 5 bases and 1 base respectively, with 12 bases between them. In germline, CDR1 is LNHDA, CDR2 SQIVND (reference sequence). The length of the CDR3 is 15 residues. The CDR3 coding sequence is TGTGCCAGTAGTCTGGAGGGTTGGAGCAATCAGCCCCAGCATTTT. It specifies CASSLEGWSNQPQHF.

This sequence joins TRBV5-4 and TRBJ2-5; 9 bases line up with TRBD2. V dropped 5 bases and J dropped 5; count of bases not matched to a gene: 7. Per germline, CDR1 SGHNT and CDR2 YYREEE (reference sequence). The CDR3 runs 14 residues. This chain's CDR3 is CASRPRGGHETQYF. In DNA, the CDR3 is TGTGCCAGCAGGCCGCGGGGGGGCCACGAGACCCAGTACTTC.

The chain is built from TRBV28 and TRBJ2-7; D may be TRBD1 (5 bases). Trimming shortened V by 11 bases and J by 2 bases, and 13 bases separated the two germline ends. The CDR3 is 12 residues long. Germline loops: CDR1 MDHEN, CDR2 SYDVKM. The CDR3 DNA reads as TGTGCCGGCACAGCAGGGACCTACGAGCAGTACTTC. This codes for CAGTAGTYEQYF.

The chain joins TRBV9 to TRBJ1-3, with 10 bases lining up with TRBD1. The CDR3 spans 14 residues. The germline V gene encodes CDR1 SGDLS and CDR2 YYNGEE. Losses at the gene ends were 0 bases for V and 7 bases for J; bases not matched to a gene: 1. This chain's CDR3 is CASSVGTGGNTIYF. In nucleotides, the CDR3 is TGTGCCAGCAGCGTAGGGACAGGGGGGAACACCATATATTTT.

The V call is TRBV18, the J call TRBJ1-2; TRBD1 agrees at 10 bases. The CDR3 totals 16 residues. Trimming cost V 2 bases and J 4 bases; bases outside gene matches: 7. The germline V gene encodes CDR1 KGHSH and CDR2 LQKENI. In DNA form, the CDR3 reads TGTGCCAGCTCACCAGGGACAGGGGTGATGGGCTATGGCTACACCTTC. It yields the protein CASSPGTGVMGYGYTF.

The chain joins TRBV5-6 to TRBJ1-2, with 7 bases aligning to TRBD1. CDR3 length: 15 amino acids. Germline lookup yields CDR1 SGHDT and CDR2 YYEEEE. The J segment lost 5 bases and the V segment lost 1 base, leaving 8 bases of the junction unmatched. The CDR3 loop is CASSLLGTAIYGYTF. The CDR3 nucleotides read TGTGCCAGCAGCTTGCTTGGGACAGCAATTTATGGCTACACCTTC.

The chain combines TRBV5-4 with TRBJ2-7, with D perhaps TRBD1 (5 bases). CDR3 size: 15 residues. Germline CDR1 is SGHNT and CDR2 is YYREEE (reference sequence). V was cut by 0 bases and J by 5 bases, with 15 bases left in between. Written as DNA, the CDR3 is TGTGCCAGCAGCTTGGAGGGGATTGTAGCCCACGAGCAGTACTTC. Its translation is CASSLEGIVAHEQYF.

This chain connects TRBV5-5 to TRBJ2-5, with 7 bases matching TRBD1. CDR3 length equals 15 residues. Per germline, CDR1 SGHKS and CDR2 YYEKEE (reference sequence). After removal of 4 bases from V and 2 bases from J, the junction contained 8 bases not matched to a gene. CDR3 loop: CASSNQGVAQETQYF. The CDR3, as DNA: TGTGCCAGCAGCAATCAGGGGGTAGCTCAAGAGACCCAGTACTTC.

A few counts support this clone. The V and J genes are TRBV6-6 and TRBJ2-7; possible D gene TRBD2, 6 bases. Germline CDR1 MNHNY, CDR2 SVGAGI (reference sequence). The CDR3 loop spans 15 amino acids. Deletions cut 0 bases from V and 4 bases from J, with 13 bases between. CDR3 in amino acids: CASSYSIGGNYEQYF. In DNA form, the CDR3 reads TGTGCCAGCAGTTACTCGATAGGAGGGAATTACGAGCAGTACTTC.

This chain connects TRBV7-2 to TRBJ2-7, with D possibly matching TRBD1 (6 bases). Germline assignment: CDR1 SGHTA and CDR2 FQGNSA. The CDR3 runs to 14 residues. Trimming stripped 5 bases from V and 2 bases from J, with 13 bases between. The CDR3 DNA reads TGTGCCAGCAGCCCTACAGGGTTACCCTACGAGCAGTACTTC. As protein: CASSPTGLPYEQYF.

This clone was seen only once. The rearrangement uses TRBV30 and TRBJ1-2, with a possible D match to TRBD1 (5 bases). The CDR3 has 13 amino acids. The germline CDR1 and CDR2 sequences are GTSNPN and SVGIG (reference sequence). The V end lost 2 bases, the J end lost 4 bases, and 11 bases lay between the germline ends. The CDR3 reads CAWSPPGGYGYTF. The CDR3 nucleotides are TGTGCCTGGAGTCCCCCGGGGGGCTATGGCTACACCTTC.

The rearrangement links TRBV9 to TRBJ2-3; 7 nucleotides line up with TRBD2. Unmatched junction bases numbered 17, after V lost 3 bases and J lost 7 bases. Germline V CDR1 and CDR2: SGDLS, YYNGEE. This CDR3 is built from 17 residues. DNA of the CDR3: TGTGCCAGCAGCGCCAGAATCACCCAGCGGGGTTTGAATACGCAGTATTTT. This sequence encodes CASSARITQRGLNTQYF.

This sequence joins TRBV19 and TRBJ1-2; 9 nucleotides agree with TRBD1. V shed 6 bases and J 1 base; nucleotides not matched to a gene: 3. The germline V gene encodes CDR1 LNHDA and CDR2 SQIVND (reference sequence). The CDR3 sequence is 14 residues long. CDR3 amino acids: CASRTGQGNYGYTF. In DNA form, the CDR3 reads TGTGCCAGTAGAACGGGACAGGGTAACTATGGCTACACCTTC.

V is TRBV27 and J is TRBJ2-7; tentatively, D is TRBD2 (5 bases). V gave up 3 bases and J gave up 5 bases, with 14 bases separating them. The CDR3 consists of 14 residues. Germline V gene data show CDR1 as MNHEY and CDR2 as SMNVEV (reference sequence). CDR3 DNA sequence: TGTGCCAGCAGTTTGAGCGGTCTGACCCACGAGCAGTACTTC. Its translation is CASSLSGLTHEQYF.

This clone was found a few times. The CDR3 coding sequence is TGTGCCAGCAGCCTAATAGTCGGTTCACCCCTCCACTTT. This translates into CASSLIVGSPLHF. The chain combines TRBV9 with TRBJ1-6; D unclear. Germline CDR1 reads SGDLS; CDR2 reads YYNGEE. The CDR3 is 13 residues long. Trimming left V 4 bases short and J 9 bases short, with 11 bases between. The variable domain in full, completed from reference TRBV9 and TRBJ1-6, reads DSGVTQTPKHLITATGQRVTLRCSPRSGDLSVYWYQQSLDQGLQFLIQYYNGEERAKGNILERFSAQQFPDLHSELNLSSLELGDSALYFCASSLIVGSPLHFGNGTRLTVT.

The rearrangement uses TRBV5-4 and TRBJ1-6; 7 positions match TRBD1. Germline assignment: CDR1 SGHNT and CDR2 YYREEE (reference sequence). The V gene end was trimmed by 4 bases and the J gene end by 0 bases; junction bases not matched to a gene: 1. The CDR3 spans 15 residues. The CDR3, as DNA: TGTGCCAGCAGCCGGGACAGCTCCTATAATTCACCCCTCCACTTT. Protein sequence: CASSRDSSYNSPLHF.

V and J are TRBV7-2 and TRBJ2-4; D is possibly TRBD2 (7 bases). This CDR3 comprises 15 residues. V gave up 1 base and J gave up 4 bases, with 11 bases separating them. CDR1 and CDR2 from the germline V gene are SGHTA and FQGNSA. The CDR3 here is CASSLVGGTKNIQYF. The DNA for the CDR3 is TGTGCCAGCAGCTTAGTCGGGGGGACAAAAAACATTCAGTACTTC. The whole variable domain, filled in from reference TRBV7-2 and TRBJ2-4, reads GAGVSQSPSNKVTEKGKDVELRCDPISGHTALYWYRQSLGQGLEFLIYFQGNSAPDKSGLPSDRFSAERTGGSVSTLTIQRTQQEDSAVYLCASSLVGGTKNIQYFGAGTRLSVL.

The rearrangement links TRBV5-4 to TRBJ1-1, with 9 positions matching TRBD1. Germline CDR1 reads SGHNT; CDR2 reads YYREEE (reference sequence). Trimming took 4 bases from V and 4 from J; bases not matched to a gene: 5. The CDR3 is made up of 14 amino acids. The CDR3 DNA reads TGTGCCAGCAGCACTCGACAGGGGGTCACTGAAGCTTTCTTT. It specifies CASSTRQGVTEAFF. Using reference TRBV5-4 and TRBJ1-1 for the parts outside the CDR3, the full variable domain is ETGVTQSPTHLIKTRGQQVTLRCSSQSGHNTVSWYQQALGQGPQFIFQYYREEENGRGNFPPRFSGLQFPNYSSELNVNALELDDSALYLCASSTRQGVTEAFFGQGTRLTVV.

In its sample, this clone was seen a few times. The V call is TRBV23-1, the J call TRBJ2-3, with a tentative D call TRBD2 (6 bases). TRBV23-1 is reported as an ORF; its role is uncertain. This CDR3 is 17 amino acids long. Between the trimmed V and J ends, which lost 3 bases and 0 bases, there was a span of 16 bases. The CDR3 spells CASSHGGGERSTDTQYF. The DNA of the CDR3 is TGCGCCAGCAGTCATGGCGGCGGGGAGAGGAGCACAGATACGCAGTATTTT.

The chain couples TRBV10-1 to TRBJ1-2, with a possible D match to TRBD1 (5 bases). This CDR3 spans 13 amino acids. The V end was cut by 2 bases, the J end by 4 bases, with 8 bases between. Germline V gives CDR1 WNHNN, CDR2 SYGVQD (reference sequence). The CDR3 coding sequence is TGCGCCAGCAGTGAGGCAAGGGGCTATGGCTACACCTTC. Translated, it gives CASSEARGYGYTF.

This clone was detected a few times. This rearrangement joins TRBV5-6 to TRBJ2-3; the D is unclear. Germline lookup yields CDR1 SGHDT and CDR2 YYEEEE. The CDR3 has 14 amino acids. Trimming stripped 0 bases from V and 7 bases from J, with 12 bases between. This CDR3 reads CASSLEQEPHTQYF. Here the CDR3 DNA reads TGTGCCAGCAGCTTGGAGCAGGAACCCCATACGCAGTATTTT.